This T cell receptor (beta chain) was found in a study of T-cell reconstitution after alpha-beta-depleted transplantation in children. Using unique molecular identifiers, the investigators prepared the TCRbeta library. Via MiXCR, TCRdb re-called the PCR reads, giving one row per CDR3 protein. The sample has approximately 98,000 distinct CDR3 sequences; about 6% are singletons. This clonotype has just a few counts. The antigen remains undetermined. Study observations and caveats: At day 60, the high TCRbeta diversity found in some patients originated from recipient T cells and thymic progenitors that had survived. In patients about two months after transplant, alpha-beta T cells reportedly arose from several hundred expanded graft clones. By one year post-transplant, T-cell counts and diversity largely arose from T cells that were newly produced.

Sequenced here: PBMCs, mostly from graft donor cells, sampled 360 days after TCRalphabeta/CD19-depleted stem cell transplant. This TCR derives from a male patient aged 2-15 years who had a stem cell transplant for acute lymphoblastic leukemia, so the T cells may come from the graft donor.

For the CDR3, the DNA is TGCGCCAGCAGTGAGTCGAAGCGGGGGGGCTCCTACAATGAGCAGTTCTTC. It is translated as CASSESKRGGSYNEQFF. The V call is TRBV10-1, the J call TRBJ2-1; 10 bases align to TRBD2. With 0 bases clipped from V and 0 bases from J, the junction kept 2 bases outside the gene matches. This CDR3 has 17 amino acids. Germline V gene lookup returns CDR1 WNHNN and CDR2 SYGVQD (reference sequence).